Below are 24 T cell receptor beta chains sequenced from a single sample in a study of radiation and T cells in renal cell carcinoma. Time point specified: blood 4 weeks post-SBRT, at nephrectomy. Treatment described: 15 Gy SBRT to primary tumor, nephrectomy 4 weeks later. The method was immunoSEQ multiplex PCR; TCRdb's version includes in-frame clones alone and lacks a portion of them. The sample includes 150,000 to 200,000 clones, about 85% of them seen just once. Sequenced here: blood, sampled from a patient whose treatment included radiotherapy and nephrectomy. These receptor sequences come from a woman between 45 and 65 years old with renal cell carcinoma.

The rearrangement joins TRBV28 to TRBJ2-2, with D unresolved. V was pared by 3 bases and J by 9 bases, with 11 bases between. Germline V gene data show CDR1 as MDHEN and CDR2 as SYDVKM. There are 13 residues in the CDR3. CDR3 loop: CASSLSPRRELFF. CDR3 in DNA: TGTGCCAGCAGTTTGTCCCCGCGCCGGGAGCTGTTTTTT.

This rearrangement joins TRBV19 to TRBJ1-1, with TRBD1 as a possible D gene (5 bases). Trimming took off 8 bases at V and 5 bases at J, with 24 bases between the two ends. This CDR3 has 16 residues. CDR1 and CDR2 (germline): LNHDA, SQIVND (reference sequence). In DNA, the CDR3 is TGTGCCAGTGAGAAATTTGAGGGGCGGTTAAGGACTGAAGCTTTCTTT. Translating it yields CASEKFEGRLRTEAFF.

The chain recombines TRBV10-3 with TRBJ2-5, with 8 bases lining up with TRBD1. The length of the CDR3 is 15 residues. Germline V CDR1 and CDR2: ENHRY, SYGVKD. After removal of 8 bases from V and 5 bases from J, the junction contained 13 bases not matched to a gene. CDR3 amino acids: CAIQQGQAGQETQYF. The CDR3 nucleotides read TGTGCCATCCAACAGGGACAGGCGGGCCAGGAGACCCAGTACTTC.

The chain combines TRBV5-1 with TRBJ2-1, with 7 bases aligning to TRBD1. After removal of 2 bases from V and 4 bases from J, the junction contained 3 bases not matched to a gene. CDR3 length equals 14 residues. CDR1 and CDR2 from the germline V gene are SGHRS and YFSETQ. CDR3 protein: CASSLQGLYNEQFF. Here the CDR3 DNA reads TGCGCCAGCAGCTTACAGGGGCTTTACAATGAGCAGTTCTTC.

The V and J genes are TRBV6-6 and TRBJ1-1; D is possibly TRBD1 (6 bases). CDR1 MNHNY and CDR2 SVGAGI come from the germline V gene (reference sequence). V lost 4 bases and J 3 bases, leaving 12 bases between the germline ends. The length of the CDR3 is 14 residues. The DNA for the CDR3 is TGTGCCAGCAGTTCAGTCAGGGGTCACACTGAAGCTTTCTTT. It codes for CASSSVRGHTEAFF.

This chain joins TRBV5-4 and TRBJ2-5; the D is unclear. The CDR3 sequence is 15 residues long. Germline CDR1 SGHNT, CDR2 YYREEE (reference sequence). V lost 5 bases, J lost 5 bases, and 19 bases lay in between. The CDR3 DNA sequence: TGTGCCAGCAGTCCGTCGCTTCCTTTGGGGGAGACCCAGTACTTC. It yields the protein CASSPSLPLGETQYF.

The V call is TRBV2, the J call TRBJ2-5, with 10 bases aligning to TRBD1. Germline trimming cut 4 bases from V and 5 bases from J; bases unmatched to any gene: 7. The CDR3 loop spans 15 amino acids. Germline loops: CDR1 SNHLY, CDR2 FYNNEI. CDR3 sequence (DNA): TGTGCCAGCAGTGGATATGGGACAGGGGCTGAGACCCAGTACTTC. Translation gives CASSGYGTGAETQYF.

Here the CDR3 reads CASSEAGPQPQHF. CDR3 nucleotide sequence: TGTGCCAGCAGTGAGGCAGGGCCTCAGCCCCAGCATTTT. This chain uses TRBV25-1 with TRBJ1-5; D possibly corresponds to TRBD1 (5 bases). V shed 3 bases and J shed 6 bases, with 9 bases lying between them. CDR3 size: 13 residues. Germline V gene sequence: CDR1 MGHDK, CDR2 SYGVNS.

The J gene is TRBJ2-3, the V gene TRBV5-4; 13 bases fit TRBD2. V gave up 4 bases and J gave up 2 bases; unmatched junction bases: 4. Germline CDR1 SGHNT, CDR2 YYREEE (reference sequence). The CDR3 is made up of 16 amino acids. The CDR3 region is CASSTGLAGDTDTQYF. The DNA of the CDR3 is TGTGCCAGCAGCACAGGACTAGCGGGGGACACAGATACGCAGTATTTT.

This clone was recorded only once. This rearrangement joins TRBV4-3 to TRBJ2-1; the match to TRBD2 covers 11 bases. The CDR3 consists of 18 residues. Germline assignment: CDR1 LGHNA and CDR2 YSLEER. V dropped 3 bases and J dropped 0; count of bases not matched to a gene: 7. For the CDR3, the DNA is TGCGCCAGCAGCCACCACCTAGCGGGGGGACACTCCTACAATGAGCAGTTCTTC. It translates to CASSHHLAGGHSYNEQFF.

The CDR3 region has the DNA TGTGCCAGCAGCACATTGGGACAGGACCTCACTGAAGCTTTCTTT. Amino acid sequence: CASSTLGQDLTEAFF. The chain combines TRBV9 with TRBJ1-1; TRBD1 matches at 8 bases. Germline loops: CDR1 SGDLS, CDR2 YYNGEE. Losses at the gene ends were 4 bases for V and 4 bases for J; bases not matched to a gene: 9. The length of the CDR3 is 15 residues.

V gene TRBV4-2 combines with J gene TRBJ1-1; D call uncertain. Germline CDR1 reads LGHNA; CDR2 reads YNFKEQ. The CDR3 loop spans 12 amino acids. V lost 0 bases and J lost 7, with 6 bases in between. The CDR3 region is CASSQDKNEAFF. The CDR3 DNA sequence: TGTGCCAGCAGCCAAGATAAGAATGAAGCTTTCTTT.

As DNA, the CDR3 is TGTGCCAGCAGCCTGGACAGGGGGTGGACCGGGGAGCTGTTTTTT. This codes for CASSLDRGWTGELFF. The gene calls are TRBV5-8 and TRBJ2-2; 10 bases are a match to TRBD1. The CDR3 contains 15 residues. V lost 4 bases to trimming and J lost 5 bases; unmatched junction nucleotides: 5. Per germline, CDR1 SGHTS and CDR2 YDEGEE. Full variable domain (remainder filled in from reference TRBV5-8 and TRBJ2-2): EAGVTQSPTHLIKTRGQQATLRCSPISGHTSVYWYQQALGLGLQFLLWYDEGEERNRGNFPPRFSGRQFPNYSSELNVNALELEDSALYLCASSLDRGWTGELFFGEGSRLTVL.

In its sample, this clone was seen once. V usage is TRBV7-6 and J usage is TRBJ1-1; the D gene is possibly TRBD1 (5 bases). This CDR3 has 15 residues. The germline V gene has CDR1 SGHVS and CDR2 FNYEAQ. The V gene lost 2 bases and the J gene lost 0 bases, with 10 bases spanning the gap. The CDR3 is CASSLSLGVNTEAFF. CDR3 nucleotides: TGTGCCAGCAGCTTATCTTTAGGGGTGAACACTGAAGCTTTCTTT. Supplemented by reference TRBV7-6 and TRBJ1-1, the full variable domain reads GAGVSQSPRYKVTKRGQDVALRCDPISGHVSLYWYRQALGQGPEFLTYFNYEAQQDKSGLPNDRFSAERPEGSISTLTIQRTEQRDSAMYRCASSLSLGVNTEAFFGQGTRLTVV.

The chain uses TRBV5-1 and TRBJ2-3; 7 nucleotides line up with TRBD1. Germline-derived CDR1 and CDR2 are SGHRS and YFSETQ. V was pared by 2 bases and J by 1 base, with 4 bases of the junction left unmatched. This CDR3 region has 15 residues. The CDR3 sequence is CASSLNTGGTDTQYF. For the CDR3, the DNA is TGCGCCAGCAGCTTAAATACAGGGGGCACAGATACGCAGTATTTT.

This clone was detected only once. The chain has TRBV5-1 and TRBJ1-3; 9 bases map to TRBD1. The CDR3 length is 15 residues. Germline values: CDR1 SGHRS, CDR2 YFSETQ. Trimming took 0 bases from V and 3 from J; bases not matched to a gene: 1. CDR3 region: CASSLGTGDGNTIYF. CDR3 sequence (DNA): TGCGCCAGCAGCTTGGGGACAGGGGATGGAAACACCATATATTTT.

The rearrangement links TRBV7-9 to TRBJ1-4; D unresolved. V lost 5 bases to trimming and J lost 3 bases, with 10 bases between them. The CDR3 is made up of 14 amino acids. CDR1 and CDR2 from the germline V gene are SEHNR and FQNEAQ (reference sequence). CDR3: CASSPDGSNEKLFF. The CDR3 coding sequence is TGTGCCAGCAGCCCTGACGGTTCTAATGAAAAACTGTTTTTT.

The chain is built from TRBV29-1 and TRBJ2-6; no firm D call. This CDR3 has 12 amino acids. CDR1 is SQVTM, CDR2 ANQGSEA, per germline. V lost 7 bases, J lost 2 bases, and 6 bases lay in between. CDR3 bases: TGCAGCGGGGGTGCTGGGGCCAACGTCCTGACTTTC. Residues: CSGGAGANVLTF.

The rearrangement links TRBV11-2 to TRBJ2-3, with TRBD1 matching over 11 bases. The J segment lost 3 bases and the V segment lost 4 bases, leaving 3 bases of the junction unmatched. CDR3 length: 15 amino acids. Germline V gene sequence: CDR1 SGHAT, CDR2 FQNNGV. The CDR3 DNA follows: TGTGCCAGCAGCTGGACAGGGGGCTTTACAGATACGCAGTATTTT. Translating gives CASSWTGGFTDTQYF.

This chain connects TRBV5-1 to TRBJ1-1; possible D gene TRBD1, 6 bases. This CDR3 contains 17 residues. V lost 4 bases, J lost 0 bases, and 19 bases lay in between. Germline CDR1 and CDR2: SGHRS and YFSETQ. CDR3 sequence reads: CASSLAWGRTVNTEAFF. For the CDR3, the DNA is TGCGCCAGCAGCCTAGCTTGGGGGCGGACAGTGAACACTGAAGCTTTCTTT.

This clone was seen a single time. V is TRBV7-2 and J is TRBJ2-4, with TRBD2 identical over 11 bases. This CDR3 region has 14 residues. Germline-derived CDR1 and CDR2 are SGHTA and FQGNSA. V shed 2 bases, J shed 6 bases, and the junction held 0 bases outside the gene matches. CDR3 DNA sequence: TGTGCCAGCAGCTTAACTAGCGGGGGAAACATTCAGTACTTC. This translates into CASSLTSGGNIQYF.

This clone appeared a single time. The rearrangement uses TRBV11-3 and TRBJ2-5; TRBD2 agrees at 7 bases. V was clipped by 5 bases and J by 1 base; unmatched bases: 4. The CDR3 extends over 14 amino acids. The germline gives CDR1 SGHNT, CDR2 YENEEA. CDR3 loop: CASSPGGTQETQYF. The CDR3 region has the DNA TGTGCCAGCAGCCCCGGGGGGACCCAAGAGACCCAGTACTTC.

The chain links TRBV18 to TRBJ1-2, with D unresolved. Germline V gene lookup returns CDR1 KGHSH and CDR2 LQKENI. The CDR3 is 13 residues long. Trimming cost V 2 bases and J 8 bases, with 12 bases left between them. The CDR3 coding sequence is TGTGCCAGCTCACCAAGGGTCGACCTGGGCTACACCTTC. Translation: CASSPRVDLGYTF.

The chain joins TRBV16 to TRBJ2-5; the match to TRBD2 covers 9 bases. Germline-derived CDR1 and CDR2 are KGHSY and FQNENV. The J segment lost 5 bases and the V segment lost 5 bases, leaving 18 bases of the junction unmatched. The CDR3 covers 18 residues. CDR3 nucleotides: TGTGCCAGCAGCTCGGGAGTTGGTAGCGGGGGACTCAGGGAGACCCAGTACTTC. Translation: CASSSGVGSGGLRETQYF. The full variable domain, rest sourced from reference TRBV16 and TRBJ2-5, is GEEVAQTPKHLVRGEGQKAKLYCAPIKGHSYVFWYQQVLKNEFKFLISFQNENVFDETGMPKERFSAKCLPNSPCSLEIQATKLEDSAVYFCASSSGVGSGGLRETQYFGPGTRLLVL.